This TCR beta chain stems from a study of control samples from healthy donors and cancer patients. In this sample, this clone turned up a few times. Assay: immunoSEQ multiplex PCR; the TCRdb copy retains only in-frame clones and omits some. Here the sample spans over 50,000 clones, nearly 90% being singletons. The germline V gene encodes CDR1 SGHVS and CDR2 FNYEAQ. The J segment lost 0 bases and the V segment lost 1 base, leaving 8 bases of the junction unmatched. CDR3 length: 17 residues. This TCR was recovered from a man aged 50 or older in good health. The specimen sequenced was blood. The chain uses TRBV7-6 and TRBJ2-7; 8 bases agree with TRBD2. The CDR3 DNA is TGTGCCAGCAGCTTAGGGGCTAGCGGGTTTCGCTCCTACGAGCAGTACTTC. Encoded protein: CASSLGASGFRSYEQYF.